This T cell receptor (beta chain) was captured by sequencing in a study of blood T cells in healthy people across ages. Study background: With template switching, about one barcoded beta molecule was captured per two T cells.

Germline V gene lookup returns CDR1 MNHNS and CDR2 SASEGT. Trimming left V 6 bases short and J 3 bases short, with 15 bases between. The CDR3 has 14 amino acids. It was with a sample-barcoded 5' primer and a J-beta primer mix that a second PCR of roughly 6 to 11 cycles was run. Every cDNA molecule bore a tag from a template-switch adaptor containing 12 random nucleotides. Each CDR3 protein gets one entry after TCRdb re-called the 5' RACE reads with MiXCR. Altogether fewer than 950,000 distinct CDR3 sequences are present, about 48% being singletons, with the ten largest covering approximately 41%. The people who gave samples were healthy Caucasians from Russia, aged about 6 to 100.

The receptor comes from a man older than 75 in good health. The sequenced material came from blood. The chain joins TRBV6-1 to TRBJ2-7; D is perhaps TRBD1 (6 bases). CDR3 region: CASRRGTESYEQYF. CDR3 sequence (DNA): TGTGCCAGCAGGAGGGGGACGGAGAGCTACGAGCAGTACTTC.